This T cell receptor beta chain came from a study of CXCR3-negative and CXCR3-positive naive CD8 T cells. Overall study: TRB reads totalled about 150 million, about 1.5 +/- 0.3 million per library. Findings of the study overall: Most assays used freshly isolated PBMCs, as cryopreservation partially reduced CXCR3.

Points on this clonotype: The target antigen is unknown.

Preparation of TRB cDNA libraries relied on 5' RACE carrying UMI labels. One entry per CDR3 protein, without DNA, is what TCRdb gives after re-calling the 5' RACE reads. This sample's clone table lists approximately 41,000 distinct CDR3 sequences. Germline values: CDR1 SQVTM, CDR2 ANQGSEA. CDR3 length: 15 amino acids. This TCR came from a human donor in good health. Some clones in this sample may be carry-over from other donors' samples. V is TRBV29-1 and J is TRBJ1-1; TCRdb calls TRBD1, which cannot be checked without DNA. What was sequenced was memory CD8+ T cells from blood. CDR3 in amino acids: CSVEGPGQGLTEAFF.